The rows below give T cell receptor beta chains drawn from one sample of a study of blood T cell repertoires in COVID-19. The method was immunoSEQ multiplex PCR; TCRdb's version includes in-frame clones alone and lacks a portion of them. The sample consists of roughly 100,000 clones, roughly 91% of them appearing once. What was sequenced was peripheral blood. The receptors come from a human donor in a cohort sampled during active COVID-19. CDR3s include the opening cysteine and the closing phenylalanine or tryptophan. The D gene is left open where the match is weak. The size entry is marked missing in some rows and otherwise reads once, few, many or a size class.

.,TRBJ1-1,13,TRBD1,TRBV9,TGTGCCAGCAGGCCAACAGGGGCTACTGAAGCTTTCTTT,CASRPTGATEAFF
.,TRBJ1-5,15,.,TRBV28,TGTGCCAGCAGTTTTTTGCGACAGGGCAATCAGCCCCAGCATTTT,CASSFLRQGNQPQHF
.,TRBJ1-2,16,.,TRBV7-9,TGTGCCAGCAGCTTACCCGGGAGTCTGACTCCCTATGGCTACACCTTC,CASSLPGSLTPYGYTF
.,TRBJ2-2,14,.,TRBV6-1,TGTGCCAGCAGTGAAGGGACAGCGTACGGGGAGCTGTTTTTT,CASSEGTAYGELFF
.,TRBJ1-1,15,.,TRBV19,TGTGCCAGTACCAACGGGGTGGGCGCGGGGACTGAAGCTTTCTTT,CASTNGVGAGTEAFF
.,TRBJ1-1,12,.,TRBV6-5,TGTGCCAGCCTCCGCGAGGCCGGTGAAGCTTTCTTT,CASLREAGEAFF
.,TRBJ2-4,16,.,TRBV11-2,TGTGCCAGCAGCTCAGTCCCCAGGGAAGCCAAAAACATTCAGTACTTC,CASSSVPREAKNIQYF
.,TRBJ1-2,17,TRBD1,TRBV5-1,TGCGCCAGCAGCCCACTGGTCGGGGACAGGGGGCTCTATGGCTACACCTTC,CASSPLVGDRGLYGYTF
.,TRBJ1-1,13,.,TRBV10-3,TGTGCCATCGTAAGGGGCGAAAACACTGAAGCTTTCTTT,CAIVRGENTEAFF
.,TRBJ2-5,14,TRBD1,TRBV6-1,TGTGCCAGCAGTGAAACGGGACAGCAAGAGACCCAGTACTTC,CASSETGQQETQYF
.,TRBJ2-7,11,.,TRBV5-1,TGCGCCAGCAGGTCTACCTACGAGCAGTACTTC,CASRSTYEQYF
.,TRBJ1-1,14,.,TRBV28,TGTGCCAGCAGCCCCCCCTCCAGGGGCTCGAAAGCTTTCTTT,CASSPPSRGSKAFF
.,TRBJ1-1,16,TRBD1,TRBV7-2,TGTGCCAGCAGCTTCACCGGGACAGGATATAACACTGAAGCTTTCTTT,CASSFTGTGYNTEAFF
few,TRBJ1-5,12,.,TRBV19,TGTGCCAGTCAGGATAGCAATCAGCCCCAGCATTTT,CASQDSNQPQHF
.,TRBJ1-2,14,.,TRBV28,TGTGCCAGCAAGGGGCTCACACCTAACTATGGCTACACCTTC,CASKGLTPNYGYTF
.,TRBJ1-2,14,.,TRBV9,TGTGCCAGCAGCGTAGATAGGACAACGTATGGCTACACCTTC,CASSVDRTTYGYTF
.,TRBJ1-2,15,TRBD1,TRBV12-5,TGTGCTAGTGGTTTGGCCACCGGGACAGGGGGCCGCTACACCTTC,CASGLATGTGGRYTF
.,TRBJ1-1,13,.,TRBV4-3,TGCGCCAGCAGCCAAGATACAGGCCATGAAGCTTTCTTT,CASSQDTGHEAFF
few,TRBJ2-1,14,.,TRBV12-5,TGTGCTAGTGTTCCAGGCCAGGCCTACAATGAGCAGTTCTTC,CASVPGQAYNEQFF
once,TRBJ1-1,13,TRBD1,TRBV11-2,TGTGCCAGCAGCAGGGACAGGGGTACTGAAGCTTTCTTT,CASSRDRGTEAFF
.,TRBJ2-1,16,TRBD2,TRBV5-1,TGCGCCAGCAGCTTACACACTAGCGGGGGAAACAATGAGCAGTTCTTC,CASSLHTSGGNNEQFF
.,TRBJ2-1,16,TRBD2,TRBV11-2,TGTGCCAGCAGTTACCCGGGGGGAGGATTCTACAATGAGCAGTTCTTC,CASSYPGGGFYNEQFF
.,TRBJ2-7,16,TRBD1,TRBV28,TGTGCCAGCAGTTTAGGGGGACAGGGGGCACACTACGAGCAGTACTTC,CASSLGGQGAHYEQYF
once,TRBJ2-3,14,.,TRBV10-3,TGTGCCATCAGTGAGTCGCGGCCGGAGGATACGCAGTATTTT,CAISESRPEDTQYF
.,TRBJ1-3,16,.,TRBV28,TGTGCCAGCAGTTTATCAGGCCCCCCGACTGGAAACACCATATATTTT,CASSLSGPPTGNTIYF
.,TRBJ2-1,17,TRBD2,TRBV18,TGTGCCAGCTCCCCTACTAGCGGTCTGAGCTCCTACAATGAGCAGTTCTTC,CASSPTSGLSSYNEQFF
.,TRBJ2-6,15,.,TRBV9,TGTGCCAGCAGCCCAGGCAACTCTGGGGCCAACGTCCTGACTTTC,CASSPGNSGANVLTF
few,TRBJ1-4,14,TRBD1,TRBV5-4,TGTGCCAGCAACGTACAGGGGGGGGGTGAAAAACTGTTTTTT,CASNVQGGGEKLFF
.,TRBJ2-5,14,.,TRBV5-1,TGCGCCAGCAGCTTGGAGACACCGGAAGAGACCCAGTACTTC,CASSLETPEETQYF
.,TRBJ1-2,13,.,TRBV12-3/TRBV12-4,TGTGCCAGCAGTTTTGGGGAGCCAAGTGGCTACACCTTC,CASSFGEPSGYTF
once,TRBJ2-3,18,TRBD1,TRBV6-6,TGTGCCAGCAGTCAGGCTACGGCCGGGACAGGGAGCACAGATACGCAGTATTTT,CASSQATAGTGSTDTQYF
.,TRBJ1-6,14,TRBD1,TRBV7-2,TGTGCCAGCAGCTTAGACAGGGGGCGTTCACCCCTCCACTTT,CASSLDRGRSPLHF
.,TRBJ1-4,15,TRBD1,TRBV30,TGTGCCTGGAGTGTACAGGGGGGAGCTAATGAAAAACTGTTTTTT,CAWSVQGGANEKLFF
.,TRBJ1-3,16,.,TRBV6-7,TGTGCCAGCAGTTACTGCCATCGGGGAGGAGGAAACACCATATATTTT,CASSYCHRGGGNTIYF
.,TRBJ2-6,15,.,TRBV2,TGTGCCAGCAGTGATCAGGGCTCTGGGGCCAACGTCCTGACTTTC,CASSDQGSGANVLTF
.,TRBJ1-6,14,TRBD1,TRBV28,TGTGCCAGCAGTCGACAGGGGTTTAATTCACCCCTCCACTTT,CASSRQGFNSPLHF
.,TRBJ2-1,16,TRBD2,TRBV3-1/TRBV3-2,TGTGCCAGCAGCCAAGATCCTAGCGGGGCCTACAATGAGCAGTTCTTC,CASSQDPSGAYNEQFF
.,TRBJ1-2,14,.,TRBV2,TGTGCCAGCAGTGAAGCGGAGACAGCCTATGGCTACACCTTC,CASSEAETAYGYTF
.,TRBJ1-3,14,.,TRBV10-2,TGCGCCAGCAGTGAGGAGGCAGCTGGAAACACCATATATTTT,CASSEEAAGNTIYF
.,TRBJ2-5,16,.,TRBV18,TGTGCCAGCTCACCACCGGACGACTACTATTCGGAGACCCAGTACTTC,CASSPPDDYYSETQYF
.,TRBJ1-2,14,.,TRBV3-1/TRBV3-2,TGTGCCAGCAGCCGGGCAGGGGAGGGCTATGGCTACACCTTC,CASSRAGEGYGYTF
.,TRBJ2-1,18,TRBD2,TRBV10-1,TGCGCCAGCAGTGGGAAGAGGGATTTAGCGGGAGCGGGCAATGAGCAGTTCTTC,CASSGKRDLAGAGNEQFF